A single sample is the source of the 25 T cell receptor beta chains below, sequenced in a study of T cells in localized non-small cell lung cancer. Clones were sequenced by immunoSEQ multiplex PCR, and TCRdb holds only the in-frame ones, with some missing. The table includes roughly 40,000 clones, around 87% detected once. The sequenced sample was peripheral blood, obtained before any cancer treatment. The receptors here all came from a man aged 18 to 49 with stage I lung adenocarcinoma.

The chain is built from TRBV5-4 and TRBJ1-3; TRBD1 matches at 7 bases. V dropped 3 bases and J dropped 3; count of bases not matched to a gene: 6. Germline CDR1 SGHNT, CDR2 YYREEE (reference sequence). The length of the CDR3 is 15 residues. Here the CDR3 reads CASSWTGAHGNTIYF. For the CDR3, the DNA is TGTGCCAGCAGCTGGACAGGCGCCCATGGAAACACCATATATTTT.

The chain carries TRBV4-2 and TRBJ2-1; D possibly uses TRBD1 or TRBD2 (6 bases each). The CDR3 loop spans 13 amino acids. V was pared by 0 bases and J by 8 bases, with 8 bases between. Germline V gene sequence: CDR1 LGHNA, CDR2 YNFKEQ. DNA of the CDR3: TGTGCCAGCAGCCAAGATAGGGGGGATGAGCAGTTCTTC. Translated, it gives CASSQDRGDEQFF.

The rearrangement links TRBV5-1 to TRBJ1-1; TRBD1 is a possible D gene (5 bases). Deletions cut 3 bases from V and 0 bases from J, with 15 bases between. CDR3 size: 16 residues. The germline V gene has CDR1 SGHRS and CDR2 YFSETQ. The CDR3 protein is CASSSARGTVNTEAFF. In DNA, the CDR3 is TGCGCCAGCAGCTCAGCCCGCGGGACGGTGAACACTGAAGCTTTCTTT.

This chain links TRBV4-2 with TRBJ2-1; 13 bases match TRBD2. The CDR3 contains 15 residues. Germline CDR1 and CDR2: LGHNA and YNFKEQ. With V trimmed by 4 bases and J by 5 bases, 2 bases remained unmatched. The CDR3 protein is CASSLGTSGDNEQFF. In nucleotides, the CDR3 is TGTGCCAGCAGCCTGGGGACTAGCGGGGACAATGAGCAGTTCTTC.

The CDR3 protein is CASLALPGNEKLFF. The CDR3 region has the DNA TGTGCCAGCCTCGCTTTACCAGGGAATGAAAAACTGTTTTTT. The rearrangement joins TRBV2 to TRBJ1-4; D perhaps matches TRBD1 (5 bases). Trimming took off 8 bases at V and 5 bases at J, with 15 bases between the two ends. Per the germline V gene, CDR1 is SNHLY and CDR2 is FYNNEI. CDR3 length: 14 amino acids.

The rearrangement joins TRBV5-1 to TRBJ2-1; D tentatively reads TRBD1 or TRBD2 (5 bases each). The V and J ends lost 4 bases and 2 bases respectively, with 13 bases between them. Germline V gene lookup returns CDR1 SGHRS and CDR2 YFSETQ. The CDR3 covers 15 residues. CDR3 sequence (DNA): TGCGCCAGCAGCGCCACAGAGGGACCCTACAATGAGCAGTTCTTC. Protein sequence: CASSATEGPYNEQFF.

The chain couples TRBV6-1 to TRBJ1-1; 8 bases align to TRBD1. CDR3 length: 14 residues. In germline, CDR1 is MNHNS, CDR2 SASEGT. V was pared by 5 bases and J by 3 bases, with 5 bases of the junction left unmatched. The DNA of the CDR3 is TGTGCCAGCAGTAAACAGGGGGGTCACACTGAAGCTTTCTTT. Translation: CASSKQGGHTEAFF.

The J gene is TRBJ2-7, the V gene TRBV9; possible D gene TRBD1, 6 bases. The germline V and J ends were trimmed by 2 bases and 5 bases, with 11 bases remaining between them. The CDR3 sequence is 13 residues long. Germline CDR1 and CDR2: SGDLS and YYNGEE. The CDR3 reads CASSVGQIDEQYF. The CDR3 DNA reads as TGTGCCAGCAGCGTCGGACAGATTGACGAGCAGTACTTC.

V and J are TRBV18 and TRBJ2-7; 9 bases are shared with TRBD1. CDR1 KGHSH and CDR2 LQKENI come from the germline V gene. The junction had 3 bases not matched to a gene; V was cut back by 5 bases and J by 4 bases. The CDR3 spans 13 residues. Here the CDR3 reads CASSADRGYEQYF. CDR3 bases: TGTGCCAGCTCAGCAGACAGGGGGTACGAGCAGTACTTC. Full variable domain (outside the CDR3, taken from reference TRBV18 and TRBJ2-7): NAGVMQNPRHLVRRRGQEARLRCSPMKGHSHVYWYRQLPEEGLKFMVYLQKENIIDESGMPKERFSAEFPKEGPSILRIQQVVRGDSAAYFCASSADRGYEQYFGPGTRLTVT.

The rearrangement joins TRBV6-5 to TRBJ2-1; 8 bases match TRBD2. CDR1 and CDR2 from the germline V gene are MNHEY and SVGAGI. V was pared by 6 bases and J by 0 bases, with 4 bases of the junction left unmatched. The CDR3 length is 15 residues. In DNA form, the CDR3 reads TGTGCCAGCAGAGCGCGGGGGGACTCCTACAATGAGCAGTTCTTC. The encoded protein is CASRARGDSYNEQFF.

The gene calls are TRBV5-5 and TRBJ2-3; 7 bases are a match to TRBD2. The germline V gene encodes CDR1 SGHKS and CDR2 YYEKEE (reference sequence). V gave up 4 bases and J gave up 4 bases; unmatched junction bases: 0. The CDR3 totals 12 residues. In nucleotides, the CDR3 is TGTGCCAGCAGCGGGAGGGCAGATACGCAGTATTTT. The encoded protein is CASSGRADTQYF.

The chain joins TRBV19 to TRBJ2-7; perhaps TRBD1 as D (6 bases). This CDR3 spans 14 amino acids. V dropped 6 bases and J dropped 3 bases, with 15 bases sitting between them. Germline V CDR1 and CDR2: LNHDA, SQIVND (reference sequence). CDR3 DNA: TGTGCCAGTAGCCAAGCGGCAGGGGTCTACGAGCAGTACTTC. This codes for CASSQAAGVYEQYF.

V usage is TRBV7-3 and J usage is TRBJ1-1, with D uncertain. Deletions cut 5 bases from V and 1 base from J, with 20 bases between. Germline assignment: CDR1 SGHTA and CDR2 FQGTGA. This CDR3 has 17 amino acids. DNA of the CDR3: TGTGCCAGCAGCCCCCCGGGTCGCGAAGGTGGGAACACTGAAGCTTTCTTT. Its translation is CASSPPGREGGNTEAFF.

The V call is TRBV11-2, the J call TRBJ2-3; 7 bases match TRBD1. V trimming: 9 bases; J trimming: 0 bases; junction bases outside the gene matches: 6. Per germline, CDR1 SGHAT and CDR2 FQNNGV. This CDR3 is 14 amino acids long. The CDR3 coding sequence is TGTGCCAGTTTGAACAGGGGAAGCACAGATACGCAGTATTTT. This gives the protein CASLNRGSTDTQYF.

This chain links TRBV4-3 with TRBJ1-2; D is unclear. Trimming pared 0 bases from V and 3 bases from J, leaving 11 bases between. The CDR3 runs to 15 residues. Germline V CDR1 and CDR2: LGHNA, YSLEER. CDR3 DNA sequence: TGCGCCAGCAGCCAAGATTTCGAGACGCACTATGGCTACACCTTC. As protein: CASSQDFETHYGYTF.

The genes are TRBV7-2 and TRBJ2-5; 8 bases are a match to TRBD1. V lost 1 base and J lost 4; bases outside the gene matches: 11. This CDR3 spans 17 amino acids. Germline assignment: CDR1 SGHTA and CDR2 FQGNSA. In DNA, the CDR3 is TGTGCCAGCAGCTTAGTAGGGTCAGGGGGCCTGGTAGAGACCCAGTACTTC. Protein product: CASSLVGSGGLVETQYF. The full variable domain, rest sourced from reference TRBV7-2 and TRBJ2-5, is GAGVSQSPSNKVTEKGKDVELRCDPISGHTALYWYRQSLGQGLEFLIYFQGNSAPDKSGLPSDRFSAERTGGSVSTLTIQRTQQEDSAVYLCASSLVGSGGLVETQYFGPGTRLLVL.

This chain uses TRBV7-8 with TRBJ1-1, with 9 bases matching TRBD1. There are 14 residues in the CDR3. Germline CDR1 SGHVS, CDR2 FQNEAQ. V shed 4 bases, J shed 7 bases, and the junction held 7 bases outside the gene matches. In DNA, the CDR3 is TGTGCCAGCAGCTACTCACAGGGGGCGTTTGAAGCTTTCTTT. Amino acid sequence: CASSYSQGAFEAFF.

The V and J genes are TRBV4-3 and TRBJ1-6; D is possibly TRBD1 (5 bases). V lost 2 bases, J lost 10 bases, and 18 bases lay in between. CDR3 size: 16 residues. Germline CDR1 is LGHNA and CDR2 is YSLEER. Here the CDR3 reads CASSQSSRGRGSPLHF. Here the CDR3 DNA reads TGCGCCAGCAGCCAATCCAGCCGGGGTCGGGGCTCACCCCTCCACTTT.

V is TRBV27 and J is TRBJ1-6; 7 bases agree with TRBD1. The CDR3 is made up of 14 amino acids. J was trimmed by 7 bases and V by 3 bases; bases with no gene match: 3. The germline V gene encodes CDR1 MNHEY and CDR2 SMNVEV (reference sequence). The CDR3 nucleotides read TGTGCCAGCAGTTTCGGACAGGCCAATTCACCCCTCCACTTT. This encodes CASSFGQANSPLHF.

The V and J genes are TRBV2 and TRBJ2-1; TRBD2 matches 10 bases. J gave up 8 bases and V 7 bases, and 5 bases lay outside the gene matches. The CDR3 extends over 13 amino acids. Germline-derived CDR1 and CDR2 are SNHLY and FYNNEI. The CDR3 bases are TGTGCCAGCAAGGGTAGCGGGGGGTATGAGCAGTTCTTC. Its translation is CASKGSGGYEQFF.

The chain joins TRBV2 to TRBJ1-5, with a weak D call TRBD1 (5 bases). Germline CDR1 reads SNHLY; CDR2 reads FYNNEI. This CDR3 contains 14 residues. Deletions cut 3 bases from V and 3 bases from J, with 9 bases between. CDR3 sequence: CASSEEGTNQPQHF. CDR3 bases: TGTGCCAGCAGTGAGGAAGGGACCAATCAGCCCCAGCATTTT.

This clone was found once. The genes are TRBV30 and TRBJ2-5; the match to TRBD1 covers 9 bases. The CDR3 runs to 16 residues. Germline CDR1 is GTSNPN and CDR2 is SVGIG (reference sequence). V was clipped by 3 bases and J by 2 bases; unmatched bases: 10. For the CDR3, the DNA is TGTGCCTGGAGCGAACCGGGACAGGGAACTCAAGAGACCCAGTACTTC. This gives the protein CAWSEPGQGTQETQYF.

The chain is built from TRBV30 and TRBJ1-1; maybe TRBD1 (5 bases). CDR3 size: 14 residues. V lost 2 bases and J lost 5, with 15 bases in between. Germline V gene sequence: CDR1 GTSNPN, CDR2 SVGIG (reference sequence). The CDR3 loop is CAWSRRQLRTEAFF. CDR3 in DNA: TGTGCCTGGAGTCGACGACAGTTGCGGACTGAAGCTTTCTTT.

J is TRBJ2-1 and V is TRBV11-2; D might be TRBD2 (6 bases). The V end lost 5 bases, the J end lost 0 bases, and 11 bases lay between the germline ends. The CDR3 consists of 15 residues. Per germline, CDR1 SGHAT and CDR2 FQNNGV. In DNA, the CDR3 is TGTGCCAGCAGCAAAATCGGGGGCTCCTACAATGAGCAGTTCTTC. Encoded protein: CASSKIGGSYNEQFF.

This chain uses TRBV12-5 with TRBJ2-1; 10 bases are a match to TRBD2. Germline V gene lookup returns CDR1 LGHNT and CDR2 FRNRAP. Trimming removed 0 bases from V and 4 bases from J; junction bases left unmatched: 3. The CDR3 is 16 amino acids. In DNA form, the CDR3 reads TGTGCTAGTGGTTTGGTTAGCGGGGGGATATACAATGAGCAGTTCTTC. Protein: CASGLVSGGIYNEQFF.